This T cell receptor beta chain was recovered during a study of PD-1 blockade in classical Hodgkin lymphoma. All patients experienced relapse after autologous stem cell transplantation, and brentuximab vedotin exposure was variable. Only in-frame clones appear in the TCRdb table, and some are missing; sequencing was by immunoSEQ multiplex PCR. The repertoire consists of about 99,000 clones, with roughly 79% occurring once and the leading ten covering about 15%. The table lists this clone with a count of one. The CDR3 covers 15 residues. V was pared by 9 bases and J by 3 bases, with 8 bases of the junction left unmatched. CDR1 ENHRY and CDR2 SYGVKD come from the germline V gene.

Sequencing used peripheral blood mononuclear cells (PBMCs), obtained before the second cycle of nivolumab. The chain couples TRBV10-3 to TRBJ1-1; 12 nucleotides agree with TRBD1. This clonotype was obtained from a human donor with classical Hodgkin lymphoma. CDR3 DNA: TGTGCCATAGGGACAGGGGGCGAGGGGGACACTGAAGCTTTCTTT. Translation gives CAIGTGGEGDTEAFF.